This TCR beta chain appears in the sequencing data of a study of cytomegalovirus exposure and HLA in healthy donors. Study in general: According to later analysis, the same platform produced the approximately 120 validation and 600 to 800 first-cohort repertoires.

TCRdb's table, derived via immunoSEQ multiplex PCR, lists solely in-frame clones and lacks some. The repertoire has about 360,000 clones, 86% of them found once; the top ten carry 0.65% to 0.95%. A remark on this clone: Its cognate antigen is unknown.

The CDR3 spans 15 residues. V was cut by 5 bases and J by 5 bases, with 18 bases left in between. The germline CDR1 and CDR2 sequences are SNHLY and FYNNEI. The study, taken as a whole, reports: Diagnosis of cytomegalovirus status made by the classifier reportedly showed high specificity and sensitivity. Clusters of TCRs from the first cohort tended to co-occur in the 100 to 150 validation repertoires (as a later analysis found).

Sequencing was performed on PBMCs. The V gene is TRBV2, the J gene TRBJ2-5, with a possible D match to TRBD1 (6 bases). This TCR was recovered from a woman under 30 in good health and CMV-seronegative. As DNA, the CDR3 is TGTGCCAGCAGTTCCCCCGGGGCTAGGGGGGAGACCCAGTACTTC. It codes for CASSSPGARGETQYF.